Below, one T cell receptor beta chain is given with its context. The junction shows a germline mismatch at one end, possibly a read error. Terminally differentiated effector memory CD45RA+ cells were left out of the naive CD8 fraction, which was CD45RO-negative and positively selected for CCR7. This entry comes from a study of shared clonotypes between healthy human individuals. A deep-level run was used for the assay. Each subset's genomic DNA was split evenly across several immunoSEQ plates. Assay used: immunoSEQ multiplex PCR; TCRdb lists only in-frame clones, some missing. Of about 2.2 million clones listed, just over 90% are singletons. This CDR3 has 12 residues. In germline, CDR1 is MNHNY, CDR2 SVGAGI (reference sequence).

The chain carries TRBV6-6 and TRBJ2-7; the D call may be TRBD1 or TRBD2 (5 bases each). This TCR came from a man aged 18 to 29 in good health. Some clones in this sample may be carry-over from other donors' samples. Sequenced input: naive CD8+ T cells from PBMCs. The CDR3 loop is CASRYGGYEQYF. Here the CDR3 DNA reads TGTGCCAGCCGTTATGGGGGCTACGAGCAGTACTTC.